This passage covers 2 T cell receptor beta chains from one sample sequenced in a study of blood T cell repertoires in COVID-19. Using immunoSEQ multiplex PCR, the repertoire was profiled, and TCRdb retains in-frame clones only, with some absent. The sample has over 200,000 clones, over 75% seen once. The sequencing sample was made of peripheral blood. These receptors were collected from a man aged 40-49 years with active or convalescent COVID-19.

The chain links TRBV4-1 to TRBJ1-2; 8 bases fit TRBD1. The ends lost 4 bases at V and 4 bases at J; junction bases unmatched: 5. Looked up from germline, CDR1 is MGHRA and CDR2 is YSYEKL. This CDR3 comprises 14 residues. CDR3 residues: CASSLQGAGYGYTF. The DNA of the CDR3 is TGCGCCAGCAGCCTTCAGGGGGCGGGCTATGGCTACACCTTC.

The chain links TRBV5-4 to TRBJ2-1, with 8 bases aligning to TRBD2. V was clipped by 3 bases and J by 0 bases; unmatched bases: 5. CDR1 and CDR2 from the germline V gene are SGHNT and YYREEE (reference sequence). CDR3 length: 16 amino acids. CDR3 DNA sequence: TGTGCCAGCAGCTCGACTAGCGCCCTCTCCTACAATGAGCAGTTCTTC. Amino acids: CASSSTSALSYNEQFF.